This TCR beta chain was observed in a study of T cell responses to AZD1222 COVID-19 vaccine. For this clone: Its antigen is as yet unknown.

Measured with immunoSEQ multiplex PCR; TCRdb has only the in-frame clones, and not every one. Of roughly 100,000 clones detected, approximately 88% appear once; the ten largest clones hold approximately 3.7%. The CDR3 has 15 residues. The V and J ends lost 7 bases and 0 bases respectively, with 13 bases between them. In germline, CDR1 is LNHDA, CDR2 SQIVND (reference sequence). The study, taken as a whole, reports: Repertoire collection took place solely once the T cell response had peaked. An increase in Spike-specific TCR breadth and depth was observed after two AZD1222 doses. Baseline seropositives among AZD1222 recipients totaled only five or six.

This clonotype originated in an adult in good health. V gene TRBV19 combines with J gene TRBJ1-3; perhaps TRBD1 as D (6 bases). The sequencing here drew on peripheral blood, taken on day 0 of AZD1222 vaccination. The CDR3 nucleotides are TGTGCCAGTACCTATAGGGGGGACTCTGGAAACACCATATATTTT. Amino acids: CASTYRGDSGNTIYF.